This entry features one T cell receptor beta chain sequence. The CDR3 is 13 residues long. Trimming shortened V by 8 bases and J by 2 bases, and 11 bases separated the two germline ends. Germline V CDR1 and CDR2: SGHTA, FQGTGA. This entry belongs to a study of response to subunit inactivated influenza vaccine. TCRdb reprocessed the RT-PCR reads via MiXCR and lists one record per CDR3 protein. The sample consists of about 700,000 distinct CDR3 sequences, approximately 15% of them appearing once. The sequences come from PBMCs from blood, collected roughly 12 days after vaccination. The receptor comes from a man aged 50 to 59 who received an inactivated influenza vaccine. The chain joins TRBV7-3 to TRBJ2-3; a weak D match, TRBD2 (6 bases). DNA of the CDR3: TGTGCCAGCTCCGGGGGAAACACAGATACGCAGTATTTT. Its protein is CASSGGNTDTQYF.